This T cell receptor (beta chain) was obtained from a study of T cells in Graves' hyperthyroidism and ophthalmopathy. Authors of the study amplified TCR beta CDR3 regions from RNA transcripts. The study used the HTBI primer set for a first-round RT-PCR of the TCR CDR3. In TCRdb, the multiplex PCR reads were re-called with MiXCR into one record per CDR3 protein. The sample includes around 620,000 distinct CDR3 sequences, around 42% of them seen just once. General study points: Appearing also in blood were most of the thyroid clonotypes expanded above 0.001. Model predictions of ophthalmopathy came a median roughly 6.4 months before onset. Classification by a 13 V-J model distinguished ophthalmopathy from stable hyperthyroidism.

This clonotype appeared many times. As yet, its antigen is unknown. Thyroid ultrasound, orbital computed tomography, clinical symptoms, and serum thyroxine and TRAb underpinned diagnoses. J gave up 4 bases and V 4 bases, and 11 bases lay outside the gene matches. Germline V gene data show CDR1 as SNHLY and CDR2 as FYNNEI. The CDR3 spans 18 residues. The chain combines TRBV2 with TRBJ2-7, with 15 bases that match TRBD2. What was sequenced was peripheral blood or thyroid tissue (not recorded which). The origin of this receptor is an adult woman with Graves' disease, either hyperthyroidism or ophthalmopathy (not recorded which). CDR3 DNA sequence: TGTGCCAGCAGTGGGACTAGCGGGAGGGCCGGGATCCTTTACGAGCAGTACTTC. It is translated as CASSGTSGRAGILYEQYF.